The 8 T cell receptor beta chains below all came from one sample that was sequenced in a study of cytomegalovirus exposure and HLA in healthy donors. The study ran its PCR with 60 Vbeta and 13 Jbeta primers. Here immunoSEQ multiplex PCR was the method, and the copy in TCRdb shows in-frame clones only, minus some. The sample has about 120,000 clones; approximately 17% are singletons. The source material was PBMCs. These TCRs come from a female donor in good health and CMV-seropositive.

The chain combines TRBV4-2 with TRBJ2-7; TRBD2 aligns across 7 bases. The CDR3 loop spans 13 amino acids. Per the germline V gene, CDR1 is LGHNA and CDR2 is YNFKEQ. Germline trimming cut 3 bases from V and 12 bases from J; bases unmatched to any gene: 11. The CDR3 DNA sequence: TGTGCCAGCAGCCATCGGGGAGGGAGACGGACGTACTTC. It specifies CASSHRGGRRTYF.

This clone has more than one count but fewer than ten. V usage is TRBV27 and J usage is TRBJ2-2; D remains unclear. Germline CDR1 and CDR2: MNHEY and SMNVEV (reference sequence). Trimming stripped 3 bases from V and 5 bases from J, with 13 bases between. The CDR3 has 15 amino acids. CDR3 in DNA: TGTGCCAGCAGTTTCTCGTCCTACCGTACCGGGGAGCTGTTTTTT. Protein product: CASSFSSYRTGELFF.

This clone was seen a handful of times. The chain links TRBV6-5 to TRBJ2-3; 12 positions agree with TRBD2. The V and J ends lost 4 bases and 5 bases, in that order; junction bases with no gene match: 4. The CDR3 is 15 residues long. CDR1 and CDR2 from the germline V gene are MNHEY and SVGAGI. The DNA for the CDR3 is TGTGCCAGCAGTTCGACTAGCGGGGGATTAGATACGCAGTATTTT. Its translation is CASSSTSGGLDTQYF.

The genes are TRBV7-3 and TRBJ2-7; 7 bases are a match to TRBD2. Germline values: CDR1 SGHTA, CDR2 FQGTGA. The CDR3 runs to 16 residues. The trim removed 0 bases at V and 2 bases at J, leaving 7 bases unmatched. The CDR3 here is CASSLTLAVNTYEQYF. In nucleotides, the CDR3 is TGTGCCAGCAGCTTAACCCTAGCGGTCAATACCTACGAGCAGTACTTC.

CDR3 sequence: CASSFVAGMNTGELFF. CDR3 coding DNA: TGTGCCAGCAGTTTCGTCGCAGGGATGAACACCGGGGAGCTGTTTTTT. This chain connects TRBV28 to TRBJ2-2; TRBD1 is a possible D gene (5 bases). The V end lost 3 bases, the J end lost 1 base, and 12 bases lay between the germline ends. CDR1 is MDHEN and CDR2 is SYDVKM in the germline V gene. The CDR3 totals 16 residues.

The sample holds a few counts of this clone. The chain carries TRBV4-1 and TRBJ1-2; 8 nucleotides agree with TRBD1. This CDR3 contains 14 residues. The ends lost 6 bases at V and 4 bases at J; junction bases unmatched: 7. Germline V gene data show CDR1 as MGHRA and CDR2 as YSYEKL. CDR3 coding DNA: TGCGCCAGCAGGCAGACAGGGGAAGGCTATGGCTACACCTTC. Translating gives CASRQTGEGYGYTF.

This chain links TRBV7-8 with TRBJ1-5; D is unclear. V was shortened by 1 base and J by 6 bases, with 13 bases between the two germline ends. Germline CDR1 reads SGHVS; CDR2 reads FQNEAQ. The CDR3 is made up of 15 amino acids. Here the CDR3 DNA reads TGTGCCAGCAGCTTAGGTTTCGGGGTGAGTCAGCCCCAGCATTTT. Its protein is CASSLGFGVSQPQHF.

The genes are TRBV6-5 and TRBJ2-3; D gene ambiguous. V lost 5 bases, J lost 0 bases, and 12 bases lay in between. Germline CDR1 and CDR2: MNHEY and SVGAGI. CDR3 length equals 15 residues. CDR3 residues: CASSAWASSTDTQYF. The DNA for the CDR3 is TGTGCCAGCAGTGCCTGGGCGTCAAGCACAGATACGCAGTATTTT.